This TCR beta chain was documented in a study of OX40 agonist ivuxolimab in advanced cancers. At the level of the study: The patients got ivuxolimab, which is an agonistic anti-OX40 (CD134) antibody.

This clone was detected a few times. The antigen is not known. With V trimmed by 9 bases and J by 3 bases, 8 bases remained unmatched. The CDR3 has 13 amino acids. Per germline, CDR1 MNHEY and CDR2 SMNVEV (reference sequence). The method was immunoSEQ multiplex PCR; TCRdb's version includes in-frame clones alone and lacks a portion of them. Of approximately 47,000 clones in the sample, approximately 90% were seen once. Study-wide findings and caveats: On average, CD8+ T cells had more expanded clones than CD4+.

The chain is built from TRBV27 and TRBJ2-7, with 7 positions matching TRBD1. This clonotype originated in an adult with an advanced solid tumor such as melanoma, head and neck, liver or kidney cancer. The material sequenced was CD4+ or CD8+ T cells sorted from blood, taken in a trial of the OX40 agonist ivuxolimab. As DNA, the CDR3 is TGTGCCAGGATCCAGGGGGAAAGCTACGAGCAGTACTTC. This translates into CARIQGESYEQYF.